This T cell receptor (beta chain) derives from a study of T cells and Merkel cell carcinoma outcomes. Study-wide results and limits: Repertoire plus T-cell density reportedly predicted Merkel cell carcinoma outcomes.

CDR1 and CDR2 (germline): KGHSH, LQKENI. Trimming removed 3 bases from V and 5 bases from J, with 13 bases in between. The CDR3 has 14 amino acids. Some clones are missing from TCRdb's copy, which holds only in-frame ones; the method was immunoSEQ multiplex PCR. The repertoire holds roughly 940 clones, approximately 90% seen once, with around 10% in the top ten. Note on this clone: Its cognate antigen is unknown.

The source material was tumor tissue from Merkel cell carcinoma. The sequence derives from a human donor with Merkel cell carcinoma. The V and J genes are TRBV18 and TRBJ1-1, with D tentatively TRBD1 (6 bases). The CDR3 DNA is TGTGCCAGCTCACCCGGGGGGCCGGGGACTGAAGCTTTCTTT. Translating gives CASSPGGPGTEAFF.